This T cell receptor beta chain was sequenced during a study of response to subunit inactivated influenza vaccine. This clonotype showed up just a few times. Losses at the gene ends were 0 bases for V and 2 bases for J; bases not matched to a gene: 6. The CDR3 is 16 amino acids. Germline values: CDR1 SGHTA, CDR2 FQGNSA. TCRdb analysed the RT-PCR reads with MiXCR anew, one entry per CDR3 protein. Here the sample spans more than 550,000 distinct CDR3 sequences, around 10% being singletons. The same sample was also studied in work on T cells expressing NK-cell markers. That source adds: As the method of synthesis, 5'RACE template switching with UMIs yielded TCR beta cDNA. Of the CD8+ T cell pool in over 5 donors, roughly 1.0-8% was accounted for by dominant NKG2C+ clonotypes.

This chain connects TRBV7-2 to TRBJ2-5; TRBD1 matches at 7 bases. The material sequenced was PBMCs from blood, taken on the day of vaccination. The sequence derives from a man aged 50-60 years who received an inactivated influenza vaccine. CDR3 residues: CASSLALGRGQETQYF. CDR3 DNA: TGTGCCAGCAGCTTAGCGCTAGGCAGGGGGCAAGAGACCCAGTACTTC.